This TCR beta chain was documented in a study of early T cells in non-severe SARS-CoV-2 infection. Study-level findings and limits: The VDJdb matching leaned toward anti-spike CD8 responses and overlooked private and CD4 specificities.

V shed 5 bases and J shed 2 bases, with 13 bases lying between them. This CDR3 has 15 amino acids. Germline lookup yields CDR1 SEHNR and CDR2 FQNEAQ (reference sequence). Each CDR3 protein is one row after TCRdb ran MiXCR on the 5' RACE reads. Seen here are around 71,000 distinct CDR3 sequences, 9% to 10% observed once, and the top ten hold roughly 16%. Note on this clonotype: Its target is not known.

Material: whole blood, obtained at baseline. The V and J genes are TRBV7-9 and TRBJ1-5; D possibly corresponds to TRBD1 (6 bases). This clonotype was sampled from an adult who was a healthcare worker with PCR-confirmed SARS-CoV-2 infection or an uninfected control (not recorded which). Written as DNA, the CDR3 is TGTGCCAGCAGCCCGGGGGCGCGGGGCAATCAGCCCCAGCATTTT. This gives the protein CASSPGARGNQPQHF.